What follows are 2 T cell receptor beta chains derived from one specimen sequenced in a study of cytomegalovirus exposure and HLA in healthy donors. Primers for the PCR totalled 60 Vbeta and 13 Jbeta. TCRdb's table, derived via immunoSEQ multiplex PCR, lists solely in-frame clones and lacks some. The table shows some 120,000 clones, with approximately 80% occurring only once. Material: PBMCs. All receptors come from a man younger than 45 in good health and CMV-seronegative.

The V and J genes are TRBV7-9 and TRBJ2-1, with unresolved D. Trimming removed 1 base at V and 5 bases at J, with 9 bases between. The germline gives CDR1 SEHNR, CDR2 FQNEAQ (reference sequence). CDR3 size: 14 residues. The CDR3 loop reads CASSLGYGDNEQFF. CDR3 coding DNA: TGTGCCAGCAGCTTAGGGTACGGAGACAATGAGCAGTTCTTC.

This rearrangement joins TRBV29-1 to TRBJ2-1; possibly TRBD2 for D (6 bases). The V gene's germline CDR1 is SQVTM and CDR2 ANQGSEA. The CDR3 has 14 residues. V was shortened by 3 bases and J by 0 bases, with 9 bases between the two germline ends. CDR3 DNA sequence: TGCAGCGTTGATCTAGCGTCCTCCTACAATGAGCAGTTCTTC. It is translated as CSVDLASSYNEQFF.